This T cell receptor beta chain was found in a study of blood T cells in healthy people across ages. Overall study findings and caveats: In the absence of known donor CMV status, changes in expanded clonotypes were possibly confounded. Older age coincided with a roughly linear decline in TCR beta diversity per million T cells.

This clonotype was found many times. Its target is not known. Primers used in a second PCR of roughly 6 to 11 cycles were a sample-barcoded 5' primer and a J-beta primer mix. Each cDNA molecule carried a tag from a template-switch adaptor that contained 12 random nucleotides. TCRdb processed the 5' RACE reads anew with MiXCR; each CDR3 protein has one entry. The sample has 850,000 to 1,300,000 distinct CDR3 sequences; around 43% are singletons. Roughly 10 milliliters was the volume of peripheral blood drawn from each donor. This CDR3 has 16 residues. This clonotype originated in a woman aged 60-75 years in good health. The chain is built from TRBV21-1 and TRBJ2-1; the table's D call, TRBD1, has no DNA check behind it. TRBV21-1 is termed a pseudogene. Sequencing was performed on blood. The CDR3 bases are TGTGCCAGCAGGCAGAGGACGACAGGGACCTACAATGAGCAGTTCTTC. Translated, it gives CASRQRTTGTYNEQFF.